This TCR beta chain was recorded in a study of blood T cell repertoires in COVID-19 (dated by TCRdb to the early 2020s). Study-wide context: Collaborator samples came from the United States, Italy and Spain and covered acute and convalescent phases of COVID-19. Where available, HLA class I and class II types were taken from metadata supplied by the sample provider and were not determined by assay-based typing. The material from the prospective study consisted of cDNA or gDNA derived from T cells, B-cell-depleted T cells, or PBMCs. Nearly every sample came with metadata listing a de-identified subject ID, COVID-19 status, age in years and sex. The repertoires were made available in a free public database intended to serve as a resource for research on the immune response to SARS-CoV-2. The samples were drawn from two sources: the first 160 participants of the ongoing ImmuneRACE study, and over 1,000 subjects contributed by 6 global collaborators. The dataset comprised deeply sampled blood TCRbeta repertoires from subjects exposed to, actively infected with, or recovered from COVID-19. Findings and caveats that apply to the study as a whole: The amount of clinical and demographic metadata varied by source and participant and was provided uncurated.

Notes on this clone: Its antigen is still unknown. No base quality values were provided; no much bigger clone lies one nucleotide off.

TCRbeta CDR3 regions were amplified from genomic DNA by means of the immunoSEQ Assay, a bias-controlled multiplex PCR. As for the authors' bioinformatics: The number of nucleated cells in each sample was estimated from the amplification of reference gene primers within the assay. To quantify the absolute abundance of each unique TCRbeta CDR3 rearrangement, sequence reads were collapsed and filtered. For each sample, productive Simpson clonality was calculated by taking the square root of Simpson's diversity index across productive rearrangements. This is the immuneACCESS table as TCRdb keeps it, with only in-frame sequences that have V and J called. A part of the clones is gone; compared with another copy, unresolved V genes explain less than half, and the rest is unexplained. V and J calls and clone size are copied from that table; D and trimming were computed from the DNA. Recorded for this sample are roughly 180,000 clones; more than 80% of them occurred a single time. The top ten constitute about 6.4% of the sample.

Collaborating institutions collected whole blood in K2EDTA tubes following their own protocols. For TCRbeta analysis, collaborators shipped samples in one of three forms: frozen whole blood, isolated PBMCs, or DNA extracted from either of those sample types. CDR1 SEHNR and CDR2 FQNEAQ were looked up in the germline V gene (reference sequence). At the junction V is shortened by 5 bases and J by 4 bases; bases outside the gene matches: 2. The CDR3 spans 12 residues, from the cysteine through the phenylalanine. Solely the CDR3 DNA is kept, with 36 bases framed from the first base. Material for sequencing was peripheral blood. This sequence originates from a human donor in a cohort sampled during active COVID-19. Recombination linked TRBV7-9 to TRBJ2-7, with TRBD1 identical over 7 junction bases. The CDR3 loop reads CASSTQGYEQYF. In nucleotides, the sequence is TGTGCCAGCAGCACACAGGGGTACGAGCAGTACTTC.